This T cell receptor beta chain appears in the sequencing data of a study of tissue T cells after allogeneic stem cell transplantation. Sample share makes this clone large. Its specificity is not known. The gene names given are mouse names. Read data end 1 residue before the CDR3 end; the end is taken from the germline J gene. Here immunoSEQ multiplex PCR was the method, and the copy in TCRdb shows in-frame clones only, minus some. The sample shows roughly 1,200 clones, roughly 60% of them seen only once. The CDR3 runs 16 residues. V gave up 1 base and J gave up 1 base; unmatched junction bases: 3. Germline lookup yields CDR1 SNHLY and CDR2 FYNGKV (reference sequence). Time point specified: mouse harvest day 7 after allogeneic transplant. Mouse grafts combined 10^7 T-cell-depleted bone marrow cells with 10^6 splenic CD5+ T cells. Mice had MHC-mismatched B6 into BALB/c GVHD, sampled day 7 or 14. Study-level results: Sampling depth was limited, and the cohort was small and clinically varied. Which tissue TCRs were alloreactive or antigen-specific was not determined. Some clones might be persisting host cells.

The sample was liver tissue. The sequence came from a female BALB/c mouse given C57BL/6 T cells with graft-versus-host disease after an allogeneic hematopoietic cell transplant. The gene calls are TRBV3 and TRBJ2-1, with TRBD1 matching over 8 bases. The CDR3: CASSLGTGKNYAEQFF. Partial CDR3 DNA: TGTGCCAGCAGCTTAGGGACAGGGAAGAACTATGCTGAGCAGTTC.